This TCR beta chain is from a study of response to subunit inactivated influenza vaccine. TCRdb fed the RT-PCR reads into MiXCR, producing one record per CDR3 protein. The sample has 400,000 to 550,000 distinct CDR3 sequences, about 25% seen once. This clonotype was found a few times. Its antigen is unidentified. The study, taken as a whole, reports: The study's authors posited that every seasonal influenza vaccination enlists few new T cells.

The CDR3 runs to 13 residues. V was cut by 4 bases and J by 0 bases, with 6 bases left in between. Looked up from germline, CDR1 is SGHRS and CDR2 is YFSETQ. The input for sequencing was CD4+ T cells sorted from PBMCs, taken roughly 5 days after vaccination. The chain has TRBV5-1 and TRBJ2-3; no clear D gene. The TCR sequence derives from a man aged 45 to 65 who received an inactivated influenza vaccine. CDR3 loop: CASSRASTDTQYF. Written as DNA, the CDR3 is TGCGCCAGCAGCAGGGCGAGCACAGATACGCAGTATTTT.